The clone carrying this TCR beta chain was detected many times. The data belong to a study of early T cells in non-severe SARS-CoV-2 infection. Study context: Bulk RNA isolated from unsorted whole blood underwent sequencing; chains were not paired.

V dropped 2 bases and J dropped 5 bases, with 11 bases sitting between them. CDR1 and CDR2 (germline): SNHLY, FYNNEI. The CDR3 extends over 14 amino acids. TCRdb reanalysed the 5' RACE reads using MiXCR and keeps one entry per CDR3 protein. The table includes roughly 90,000 distinct CDR3 sequences, over 11% detected once. Sequencing used whole blood. The chain is built from TRBV2 and TRBJ2-3, with D perhaps given as TRBD1 or TRBD2 (5 bases each). The sequence came from an adult who was a healthcare worker with PCR-confirmed SARS-CoV-2 infection or an uninfected control (not recorded which). This chain's CDR3 is CASSENERGDTQYF. For the CDR3, the DNA is TGTGCCAGCAGTGAAAATGAGAGGGGAGATACGCAGTATTTT.